The 25 T cell receptor beta chains given below trace back to one sample, sequenced in a study of cytomegalovirus exposure and HLA in healthy donors. The PCR made use of 60 Vbeta and 13 Jbeta primers. Sequencing used immunoSEQ multiplex PCR; TCRdb keeps in-frame clones, though not all of them. This table holds under 250,000 clones, approximately 85% found once. The sequencing input was PBMCs. The source is a girl aged 2 to 9 in good health and CMV-seronegative.

The chain joins TRBV27 to TRBJ1-2; the D is unclear. The V end was cut by 4 bases, the J end by 4 bases, with 7 bases between. Germline lookup yields CDR1 MNHEY and CDR2 SMNVEV (reference sequence). CDR3 length: 12 residues. CDR3 sequence: CASSYGFYGYTF. CDR3 sequence (DNA): TGTGCCAGCAGTTACGGGTTCTATGGCTACACCTTC.

The J gene is TRBJ1-3, the V gene TRBV30; D is possibly TRBD1 (6 bases). The CDR3 sequence is 14 residues long. V lost 3 bases and J 0 bases, leaving 9 bases between the germline ends. Germline loops: CDR1 GTSNPN, CDR2 SVGIG (reference sequence). In DNA, the CDR3 is TGTGCCTGGAGCCCGGGACACTCTGGAAACACCATATATTTT. Translated, it gives CAWSPGHSGNTIYF.

This chain joins TRBV5-1 and TRBJ2-3; D call uncertain. In germline, CDR1 is SGHRS, CDR2 YFSETQ. CDR3 length: 16 amino acids. Trimming took off 1 base at V and 0 bases at J, with 12 bases between the two ends. The CDR3 bases are TGCGCCAGCAGCTTGATTCCAGGTTCTAGCACAGATACGCAGTATTTT. It specifies CASSLIPGSSTDTQYF.

The rearrangement links TRBV19 to TRBJ2-1; 7 nucleotides match TRBD2. This CDR3 has 15 amino acids. The V and J ends lost 6 bases and 1 base, in that order; junction bases with no gene match: 6. Per the germline V gene, CDR1 is LNHDA and CDR2 is SQIVND (reference sequence). The CDR3 sequence: CASRSSGTSYNEQFF. The CDR3 DNA follows: TGTGCCAGTAGATCTAGCGGAACTTCCTACAATGAGCAGTTCTTC.

V is TRBV7-9 and J is TRBJ2-2; D perhaps matches TRBD2 (6 bases). Trimming cost V 1 base and J 4 bases, with 10 bases left between them. Per germline, CDR1 SEHNR and CDR2 FQNEAQ (reference sequence). The CDR3 covers 15 residues. CDR3: CASSLGRGITGELFF. For the CDR3, the DNA is TGTGCCAGCAGCTTAGGGCGGGGAATCACCGGGGAGCTGTTTTTT.

This clone showed up just a few times. The rearrangement joins TRBV5-1 to TRBJ1-2, with 11 bases that match TRBD1. V lost 5 bases and J lost 4; bases outside the gene matches: 7. CDR3 length: 15 amino acids. In germline, CDR1 is SGHRS, CDR2 YFSETQ. The CDR3 sequence: CASRDRGRDGYGYTF. CDR3 sequence (DNA): TGCGCCAGCAGGGACAGGGGGCGGGATGGCTATGGCTACACCTTC.

This chain joins TRBV19 and TRBJ1-1, with D possibly being TRBD1 (5 bases). This CDR3 has 14 amino acids. Germline CDR1 reads LNHDA; CDR2 reads SQIVND (reference sequence). V gave up 7 bases and J gave up 0 bases, with 12 bases separating them. As DNA, the CDR3 is TGTGCCAGTACTCGACAGAGCATGAACACTGAAGCTTTCTTT. This translates into CASTRQSMNTEAFF. The variable domain in full, completed from reference TRBV19 and TRBJ1-1, reads DGGITQSPKYLFRKEGQNVTLSCEQNLNHDAMYWYRQDPGQGLRLIYYSQIVNDFQKGDIAEGYSVSREKKESFPLTVTSAQKNPTAFYLCASTRQSMNTEAFFGQGTRLTVV.

The chain links TRBV4-2 to TRBJ2-5, with 7 bases fitting TRBD2. The J call may be faulty, since TRBJ2-7 better matches the DNA end. The CDR3 is 14 amino acids. Per the germline V gene, CDR1 is LGHNA and CDR2 is YNFKEQ. The CDR3 DNA sequence: TGTGCCAGCGCCTACGCGGCGGGGGAGCCCGAGCAGTACTTC. This encodes CASAYAAGEPEQYF.

The chain uses TRBV7-8 and TRBJ2-7; TRBD2 aligns across 15 bases. Germline V gene sequence: CDR1 SGHVS, CDR2 FQNEAQ. CDR3 length: 18 residues. V lost 1 base, J lost 4 bases, and 8 bases stayed unmatched. The CDR3 nucleotides read TGTGCCAGCAGCTTAGAGGGGGGGACTAGCGGGAGGAGATACGAGCAGTACTTC. Its protein product is CASSLEGGTSGRRYEQYF.

For the CDR3, the DNA is TGTGCCAGCAGCCAAGATAAGGGGGGAAACACCATATATTTT. The encoded protein is CASSQDKGGNTIYF. The gene calls are TRBV4-2 and TRBJ1-3; D possibly corresponds to TRBD1 (5 bases). CDR1 LGHNA and CDR2 YNFKEQ come from the germline V gene. CDR3 length: 14 amino acids. Between the trimmed V and J ends, which lost 0 bases and 4 bases, there was a span of 7 bases.

This clone was picked up one time. This chain links TRBV11-2 with TRBJ2-7, with D hard to call. Germline values: CDR1 SGHAT, CDR2 FQNNGV. CDR3 length equals 15 residues. Trimming stripped 1 base from V and 2 bases from J, with 12 bases between. In nucleotides, the CDR3 is TGTGCCAGCAGCTTAGGCCTAGTTGGTACCTACGAGCAGTACTTC. Its translation: CASSLGLVGTYEQYF.

This chain joins TRBV29-1 and TRBJ2-7, with 10 positions matching TRBD1. V lost 7 bases and J lost 7; bases outside the gene matches: 7. The CDR3 is 12 residues long. Looked up from germline, CDR1 is SQVTM and CDR2 is ANQGSEA. As DNA, the CDR3 is TGCAGCGCGGGACAGGGGAGGGGGGAGCAGTACTTC. Its translation: CSAGQGRGEQYF.

The genes are TRBV9 and TRBJ2-2, with 11 positions matching TRBD2. This CDR3 contains 18 residues. Trimming took 2 bases from V and 3 from J; bases not matched to a gene: 9. Germline V gene lookup returns CDR1 SGDLS and CDR2 YYNGEE. CDR3 amino acids: CASSVLAGGQGYTGELFF. The CDR3 bases are TGTGCCAGCAGCGTTTTAGCGGGGGGGCAAGGTTACACCGGGGAGCTGTTTTTT. The entire variable domain, with the rest obtained from reference TRBV9 and TRBJ2-2, is as follows: DSGVTQTPKHLITATGQRVTLRCSPRSGDLSVYWYQQSLDQGLQFLIQYYNGEERAKGNILERFSAQQFPDLHSELNLSSLELGDSALYFCASSVLAGGQGYTGELFFGEGSRLTVL.

The rearrangement links TRBV27 to TRBJ2-7; D gene unclear. Trimming left V 3 bases short and J 3 bases short, with 12 bases between. The germline V gene has CDR1 MNHEY and CDR2 SMNVEV (reference sequence). The CDR3 is 14 residues long. The CDR3 is CASSFSDLSYEQYF. CDR3 DNA sequence: TGTGCCAGCAGTTTCTCAGACTTAAGCTACGAGCAGTACTTC.

The rearrangement uses TRBV5-1 and TRBJ2-5; tentative D call: TRBD1 (6 bases). Trimming took 3 bases from V and 5 from J, leaving 17 bases between them. Looked up from germline, CDR1 is SGHRS and CDR2 is YFSETQ. This CDR3 region has 15 residues. CDR3 protein: CASSSGTLPGETQYF. The CDR3 bases are TGCGCCAGCAGCTCCGGGACACTCCCCGGGGAGACCCAGTACTTC.

V and J are TRBV5-5 and TRBJ1-1; 8 positions agree with TRBD1. CDR1 and CDR2 (germline): SGHKS, YYEKEE (reference sequence). J was trimmed by 10 bases and V by 0 bases; bases with no gene match: 14. There are 16 residues in the CDR3. CDR3 DNA: TGTGCCAGCAGCTTGGGAATCGGGACAGGTGAAACGCGAGCTTTCTTT. Its translation: CASSLGIGTGETRAFF.

The V and J genes are TRBV18 and TRBJ1-6; 8 bases are a match to TRBD1. J was trimmed by 9 bases and V by 3 bases; bases with no gene match: 1. Germline V gene data show CDR1 as KGHSH and CDR2 as LQKENI. The CDR3 extends over 13 amino acids. CDR3 sequence: CASSPDRASPLHF. As DNA, the CDR3 is TGTGCCAGCTCACCGGACAGGGCTTCACCCCTCCACTTT.

This chain connects TRBV15 to TRBJ2-3, with 10 bases identical to TRBD2. This CDR3 is 14 amino acids long. Per germline, CDR1 LNHNV and CDR2 YYDKDF (reference sequence). The CDR3 loop reads CAIRASGSGNTQYF. CDR3 in DNA: TGTGCGATCAGGGCTAGCGGGAGTGGGAATACGCAGTATTTT.

This sequence joins TRBV5-6 and TRBJ1-5; 8 bases agree with TRBD1. Per germline, CDR1 SGHDT and CDR2 YYEEEE. This CDR3 has 17 amino acids. Unmatched junction bases numbered 7, after V lost 2 bases and J lost 0 bases. CDR3 in DNA: TGTGCCAGCAGCTTAAGGACAGGGACATATAGCAATCAGCCCCAGCATTTT. This encodes CASSLRTGTYSNQPQHF.

This chain links TRBV7-9 with TRBJ2-3; TRBD2 matches at 7 bases. Germline lookup yields CDR1 SEHNR and CDR2 FQNEAQ (reference sequence). J gave up 1 base and V 11 bases, and 6 bases lay outside the gene matches. The CDR3 totals 13 residues. Here the CDR3 reads CARSGGGTDTQYF. CDR3 nucleotide sequence: TGTGCCCGAAGTGGGGGGGGCACAGATACGCAGTATTTT.

V usage is TRBV15 and J usage is TRBJ2-3, with 8 bases matching TRBD1. The junction had 9 bases not matched to a gene; V was cut back by 1 base and J by 0 bases. The germline V gene has CDR1 LNHNV and CDR2 YYDKDF (reference sequence). This CDR3 is 18 amino acids long. This CDR3 is CATSRGPPDRASTDTQYF. As DNA, the CDR3 is TGTGCCACCAGCAGAGGCCCCCCGGACAGGGCTAGCACAGATACGCAGTATTTT. The entire variable domain, with the rest obtained from reference TRBV15 and TRBJ2-3, is as follows: DAMVIQNPRYQVTQFGKPVTLSCSQTLNHNVMYWYQQKSSQAPKLLFHYYDKDFNNEADTPDNFQSRRPNTSFCFLDIRSPGLGDTAMYLCATSRGPPDRASTDTQYFGPGTRLTVL.

This chain's CDR3 is CASSGGTGAYEQYF. DNA for the CDR3: TGTGCCAGCAGCGGCGGGACTGGAGCCTACGAGCAGTACTTC. V gene TRBV5-4 combines with J gene TRBJ2-7; possibly TRBD2 for D (6 bases). The CDR3 consists of 14 residues. Per the germline V gene, CDR1 is SGHNT and CDR2 is YYREEE (reference sequence). The ends were cut back, 4 bases at V and 2 bases at J, with 13 bases in the middle.

The J gene is TRBJ2-5, the V gene TRBV25-1, with TRBD2 matching over 8 bases. CDR1 is MGHDK, CDR2 SYGVNS, per germline. CDR3 length: 17 residues. J gave up 2 bases and V 1 base, and 9 bases lay outside the gene matches. The CDR3 reads CASSEFQGVAGQETQYF. The CDR3 region has the DNA TGTGCCAGCAGTGAATTCCAGGGAGTAGCGGGGCAAGAGACCCAGTACTTC.

This clone has only one observation. The chain uses TRBV4-1 and TRBJ2-7; 10 nucleotides agree with TRBD1. The ends lost 3 bases at V and 0 bases at J; junction bases unmatched: 2. The CDR3 totals 15 residues. CDR1 is MGHRA, CDR2 YSYEKL, per germline. Here the CDR3 DNA reads TGCGCCAGCAGCCAGCGGGACAGGGGCTCCTACGAGCAGTACTTC. It translates to CASSQRDRGSYEQYF.

This rearrangement joins TRBV15 to TRBJ2-1, with a weak D call TRBD2 (5 bases). The CDR3 spans 17 residues. Germline loops: CDR1 LNHNV, CDR2 YYDKDF (reference sequence). Trimming shortened V by 1 base and J by 5 bases, and 18 bases separated the two germline ends. CDR3 bases: TGTGCCACCAGCAGAGGTGCTGAGGGCTTCCTGAACAATGAGCAGTTCTTC. This gives the protein CATSRGAEGFLNNEQFF.